This T cell receptor (beta chain) was recorded in a study of T cells in Graves' hyperthyroidism and ophthalmopathy. Study-wide findings and caveats: Blood also showed most of the thyroid clonotypes that were expanded above 0.001.

TCR beta CDR3 sequences were amplified from RNA transcripts. TCR CDR3 underwent first-round RT-PCR with the HTBI primer set. A single record per CDR3 protein comes from TCRdb applying MiXCR to the multiplex PCR reads. The sample gives over 350,000 distinct CDR3 sequences, approximately 14% of which show up once; roughly 13% is in the top ten. Clinical Activity Scores of at least 3, NOSPECS grades of at least 4 and durations under 3 months characterized ophthalmopathy patients. Germline V gives CDR1 MNHNS, CDR2 SASEGT. V lost 6 bases to trimming and J lost 5 bases, with 10 bases between them. This CDR3 comprises 12 residues. This clonotype was counted many times. Its antigen is not known.

This TCR came from a man younger than 35 with Graves' ophthalmopathy. Sequences were obtained from blood. The chain joins TRBV6-1 to TRBJ1-1; D is perhaps TRBD1 (6 bases). The DNA for the CDR3 is TGTGCCAGCAGAACACAGGGAACTGAAGCTTTCTTT. Its protein product is CASRTQGTEAFF.